A single sample is the source of the 8 T cell receptor beta chains below, sequenced in a study of T-cell reconstitution after alpha-beta-depleted transplantation in children. Library preparation (for TCRbeta) was performed with unique molecular identifiers. Using its own MiXCR run on the PCR reads, TCRdb lists one record per CDR3 protein. This table holds some 500,000 distinct CDR3 sequences, approximately 16% found once. The input for sequencing was PBMCs from the stem cell graft donor, taken from the stem cell graft. Every receptor here comes from a human donor who donated a stem cell graft to a child with acute lymphoblastic leukemia.

J is TRBJ2-7 and V is TRBV9; D ambiguous. Trimming stripped 4 bases from V and 5 bases from J, with 10 bases between. CDR1 is SGDLS and CDR2 is YYNGEE in the germline V gene. There are 12 residues in the CDR3. For the CDR3, the DNA is TGTGCCAGCAGCACTGAGTTGGACGAGCAGTACTTC. Its protein product is CASSTELDEQYF. The whole variable domain, filled in from reference TRBV9 and TRBJ2-7, reads DSGVTQTPKHLITATGQRVTLRCSPRSGDLSVYWYQQSLDQGLQFLIQYYNGEERAKGNILERFSAQQFPDLHSELNLSSLELGDSALYFCASSTELDEQYFGPGTRLTVT.

This clonotype has only a few counts. The chain carries TRBV5-1 and TRBJ2-5; the match to TRBD2 covers 9 bases. This CDR3 is built from 15 residues. Germline assignment: CDR1 SGHRS and CDR2 YFSETQ. The junction had 2 bases not matched to a gene; V was cut back by 2 bases and J by 0 bases. The CDR3 nucleotides are TGCGCCAGCAGCTTTATAGCGGGAGACCAAGAGACCCAGTACTTC. It yields the protein CASSFIAGDQETQYF.

This sequence joins TRBV12-3 or TRBV12-4 and TRBJ2-7; 7 bases match TRBD1. The CDR3 is 14 amino acids. With V trimmed by 4 bases and J by 4 bases, 7 bases remained unmatched. CDR3 loop: CASSSGQAGYEQYF. The CDR3 region has the DNA TGTGCCAGCAGTTCTGGACAGGCAGGATACGAGCAGTACTTC.

This clonotype has just a few counts. The rearrangement links TRBV4-1 to TRBJ2-7; maybe TRBD2 (6 bases). CDR3 size: 16 residues. Germline CDR1 and CDR2: MGHRA and YSYEKL. V was trimmed by 3 bases and J by 3 bases, leaving 18 bases between them. This CDR3 is CASSQIATSPNYEQYF. The CDR3 DNA is TGCGCCAGCAGCCAGATCGCTACTAGCCCTAACTACGAGCAGTACTTC.

The J gene is TRBJ2-7, the V gene TRBV5-6; perhaps TRBD1 as D (5 bases). Germline-derived CDR1 and CDR2 are SGHDT and YYEEEE. The CDR3 spans 15 residues. V was cut by 5 bases and J by 3 bases, with 18 bases left in between. CDR3 protein: CASRHSQERLYEQYF. DNA of the CDR3: TGTGCCAGCAGACATTCACAGGAGCGACTCTACGAGCAGTACTTC.

In its sample, this clonotype was seen many times. V usage is TRBV5-1 and J usage is TRBJ2-7; 12 bases map to TRBD2. The ends lost 4 bases at V and 3 bases at J; junction bases unmatched: 8. The CDR3 loop spans 16 amino acids. Germline V gene lookup returns CDR1 SGHRS and CDR2 YFSETQ. The CDR3 loop reads CASSEGTSGLFYEQYF. The CDR3 DNA is TGCGCCAGCAGCGAGGGGACTAGCGGGCTCTTCTACGAGCAGTACTTC.

This clonotype was counted a few times. V is TRBV10-2 and J is TRBJ1-5; 8 nucleotides line up with TRBD1. This CDR3 comprises 17 residues. J was trimmed by 5 bases and V by 1 base; bases with no gene match: 10. From germline, CDR1 is WSHSY and CDR2 SAAADI. In DNA, the CDR3 is TGCGCCAGCAGTGAGTGGGGTCTCGGACAGGGCCATCAGCCCCAGCATTTT. Its translation is CASSEWGLGQGHQPQHF.

The chain links TRBV4-2 to TRBJ1-1; 9 bases are a match to TRBD1. Trimming took 2 bases from V and 13 from J; bases not matched to a gene: 8. Germline V gene lookup returns CDR1 LGHNA and CDR2 YNFKEQ. This CDR3 has 13 amino acids. This CDR3 is CASSQPRDREVFF. CDR3 DNA sequence: TGTGCCAGCAGCCAACCCCGGGACAGGGAGGTTTTCTTT.